These 17 T cell receptor beta chains came from one sample sequenced in a study of beta chain features in type 1 diabetes. The isolated RNA, all of it, was reverse transcribed, so expressed TCRB transcripts were what got sequenced. Profiled with immunoSEQ multiplex PCR; TCRdb holds only in-frame clones, not every one. The sample has roughly 180,000 clones; about 13% are singletons. Material: central memory CD4+ T cells from blood. These receptors were obtained from a woman aged 18-30 years in good health.

CDR3 in amino acids: CSVDRGNEKLFF. The CDR3 DNA reads as TGCAGCGTGGATAGGGGAAATGAAAAACTGTTTTTT. The V call is TRBV29-1, the J call TRBJ1-4; possibly TRBD1 for D (5 bases). Germline V gene data show CDR1 as SQVTM and CDR2 as ANQGSEA. The CDR3 totals 12 residues. Trimming pared 6 bases from V and 5 bases from J, leaving 10 bases between.

In its sample, this clone was seen a few times. The rearrangement links TRBV29-1 to TRBJ1-3; D possibly corresponds to TRBD1 (6 bases). The CDR3 is made up of 13 amino acids. V lost 6 bases, J lost 4 bases, and 13 bases lay in between. Germline lookup yields CDR1 SQVTM and CDR2 ANQGSEA. The CDR3 bases are TGCAGCGTGGCAGGGGAAGCGGGAAACACCATATATTTT. Protein product: CSVAGEAGNTIYF.

In this sample, this clone turned up a few times. CDR3 protein: CASSLATSGDEQFF. The CDR3 region has the DNA TGCGCCAGCAGCTTGGCGACTAGCGGTGATGAGCAGTTCTTC. The V and J genes are TRBV5-1 and TRBJ2-1; the match to TRBD2 covers 9 bases. The CDR3 is 14 residues long. Per the germline V gene, CDR1 is SGHRS and CDR2 is YFSETQ. The junction had 3 bases not matched to a gene; V was cut back by 0 bases and J by 8 bases.

This clone was observed a few times. V gene TRBV5-1 combines with J gene TRBJ2-3; unclear D gene. From germline, CDR1 is SGHRS and CDR2 YFSETQ. The CDR3 totals 14 residues. The V gene lost 4 bases and the J gene lost 0 bases, with 9 bases spanning the gap. CDR3 nucleotides: TGCGCCAGCAGCCGATCACAGAGCACAGATACGCAGTATTTT. Translation gives CASSRSQSTDTQYF.

CDR3: CASSLVSGRTLTDTQYF. In DNA, the CDR3 is TGTGCCAGCAGCTTGGTTAGCGGGAGGACCCTCACAGATACGCAGTATTTT. The chain uses TRBV5-6 and TRBJ2-3, with 10 bases lining up with TRBD2. From germline, CDR1 is SGHDT and CDR2 YYEEEE. The CDR3 extends over 17 amino acids. The V and J ends lost 0 bases and 2 bases, in that order; junction bases with no gene match: 6.

J is TRBJ1-4 and V is TRBV18, with D uncertain. Deletions cut 0 bases from V and 2 bases from J, with 10 bases between. Germline CDR1 KGHSH, CDR2 LQKENI. The CDR3 consists of 16 residues. The CDR3 spells CASSPPDGDTNEKLFF. The CDR3, as DNA: TGTGCCAGCTCACCACCGGACGGGGATACTAATGAAAAACTGTTTTTT. The entire variable domain, with the rest obtained from reference TRBV18 and TRBJ1-4, is as follows: NAGVMQNPRHLVRRRGQEARLRCSPMKGHSHVYWYRQLPEEGLKFMVYLQKENIIDESGMPKERFSAEFPKEGPSILRIQQVVRGDSAAYFCASSPPDGDTNEKLFFGSGTQLSVL.

The V and J genes are TRBV28 and TRBJ2-7; D remains unclear. V lost 6 bases to trimming and J lost 4 bases, with 10 bases between them. The CDR3 contains 12 residues. Germline CDR1 MDHEN, CDR2 SYDVKM. CDR3 sequence reads: CASRLQDYEQYF. CDR3 nucleotides: TGTGCCAGCAGACTTCAGGATTACGAGCAGTACTTC.

This clone was recorded a few times. The chain recombines TRBV5-6 with TRBJ2-4; 9 nucleotides agree with TRBD1. The CDR3 extends over 15 amino acids. The V and J ends lost 4 bases and 4 bases, in that order; junction bases with no gene match: 6. Looked up from germline, CDR1 is SGHDT and CDR2 is YYEEEE. The CDR3 DNA follows: TGTGCCAGCAGCAAACTAGGGACAGGGAAAAACATTCAGTACTTC. Its protein is CASSKLGTGKNIQYF. The whole variable domain, filled in from reference TRBV5-6 and TRBJ2-4, reads DAGVTQSPTHLIKTRGQQVTLRCSPKSGHDTVSWYQQALGQGPQFIFQYYEEEERQRGNFPDRFSGHQFPNYSSELNVNALLLGDSALYLCASSKLGTGKNIQYFGAGTRLSVL.

The V and J genes are TRBV11-2 and TRBJ2-4, with 7 bases identical to TRBD2. Germline V CDR1 and CDR2: SGHAT, FQNNGV. V trimming: 5 bases; J trimming: 7 bases; junction bases outside the gene matches: 11. The CDR3 is made up of 15 amino acids. In DNA form, the CDR3 reads TGTGCCAGCAGCCTATTGTTAGCGCGGGGGAACATTCAGTACTTC. It translates to CASSLLLARGNIQYF. The variable domain in full, completed from reference TRBV11-2 and TRBJ2-4, reads EAGVAQSPRYKIIEKRQSVAFWCNPISGHATLYWYQQILGQGPKLLIQFQNNGVVDDSQLPKDRFSAERLKGVDSTLKIQPAKLEDSAVYLCASSLLLARGNIQYFGAGTRLSVL.

With respect to this clone: In the same sample, other DNA sequences code for this CDR3. V is TRBV7-9 and J is TRBJ1-2, with a tentative D call TRBD1 (5 bases). Trimming stripped 0 bases from V and 4 bases from J, with 9 bases between. The germline gives CDR1 SEHNR, CDR2 FQNEAQ (reference sequence). This CDR3 comprises 14 residues. DNA of the CDR3: TGTGCCAGCAGCTTAGCGGGTCAGGGCTATGGCTACACCTTC. Translation gives CASSLAGQGYGYTF.

The chain couples TRBV9 to TRBJ2-3, with D perhaps matching TRBD1 (6 bases). The CDR3 runs to 16 residues. Germline V CDR1 and CDR2: SGDLS, YYNGEE. Trimming took off 4 bases at V and 1 base at J, with 16 bases between the two ends. CDR3 sequence: CASSSGSNRGTDTQYF. The CDR3 DNA follows: TGTGCCAGCAGCTCAGGGAGCAACAGGGGCACAGATACGCAGTATTTT.

The chain is built from TRBV30 and TRBJ1-1; D not resolved. The length of the CDR3 is 14 residues. V dropped 0 bases and J dropped 1 base, with 9 bases sitting between them. Germline V gives CDR1 GTSNPN, CDR2 SVGIG (reference sequence). The DNA of the CDR3 is TGTGCCTGGAGTGTCTATCCTCGGAACACTGAAGCTTTCTTT. Amino acid sequence: CAWSVYPRNTEAFF.

The gene calls are TRBV6-1 and TRBJ2-7; 9 bases match TRBD2. The CDR3 has 15 residues. Germline V lookup: CDR1 MNHNS, CDR2 SASEGT. The V and J ends lost 7 bases and 1 base, in that order; junction bases with no gene match: 8. The CDR3 DNA follows: TGTGCCAGCATCCCTCTTAGCGGGAGTTCCTACGAGCAGTACTTC. Translation gives CASIPLSGSSYEQYF.

This clone was seen a handful of times. The chain employs TRBV5-6 and TRBJ2-7, with 10 bases aligning to TRBD2. The CDR3 runs to 16 residues. J lost 1 base, V lost 2 bases, and 6 bases had no gene match. CDR1 and CDR2 (germline): SGHDT, YYEEEE. Written as DNA, the CDR3 is TGTGCCAGCAGCTTTCTGTCTAGCGGGAGTTCCTACGAGCAGTACTTC. This gives the protein CASSFLSSGSSYEQYF.

The CDR3 region is CASSLGYQPQHF. The CDR3 coding sequence is TGTGCCAGCAGCTTAGGCTATCAGCCCCAGCATTTT. The chain employs TRBV7-3 and TRBJ1-5; D is uncertain. CDR1 is SGHTA, CDR2 FQGTGA, per germline. V lost 2 bases, J lost 5 bases, and 4 bases lay in between. This CDR3 has 12 amino acids. The variable domain in full, completed from reference TRBV7-3 and TRBJ1-5, reads GAGVSQTPSNKVTEKGKYVELRCDPISGHTALYWYRQSLGQGPEFLIYFQGTGAADDSGLPNDRFFAVRPEGSVSTLKIQRTERGDSAVYLCASSLGYQPQHFGDGTRLSIL.

CDR3: CASKGHATYEQYF. DNA for the CDR3: TGTGCCAGCAAGGGACACGCCACCTACGAGCAGTACTTC. V is TRBV6-4 and J is TRBJ2-7, with D possibly matching TRBD1 (6 bases). The germline V gene has CDR1 MRHNA and CDR2 SNTAGT. The CDR3 has 13 residues. V lost 7 bases and J lost 2, with 12 bases in between.

The J gene is TRBJ1-2, the V gene TRBV6-5; 8 bases align to TRBD1. This CDR3 region has 14 residues. The junction had 3 bases not matched to a gene; V was cut back by 6 bases and J by 0 bases. Germline-derived CDR1 and CDR2 are MNHEY and SVGAGI. The CDR3 nucleotides are TGTGCCAGCAGCAGGGACAGGACTAACTATGGCTACACCTTC. It translates to CASSRDRTNYGYTF.